Listed here are 13 T cell receptor beta chains from one sample, sequenced in a study of blood T cell repertoires in COVID-19. Assay used: immunoSEQ multiplex PCR; TCRdb lists only in-frame clones, some missing. The table has over 200,000 clones, 84% seen once. The sequenced material came from peripheral blood. The source of these receptors is a woman at least 80 years old with active or convalescent COVID-19.

This clone has a single count. The chain carries TRBV4-3 and TRBJ1-2; 7 nucleotides line up with TRBD1. V was clipped by 0 bases and J by 7 bases; unmatched bases: 8. This CDR3 is 15 amino acids long. Looked up from germline, CDR1 is LGHNA and CDR2 is YSLEER. For the CDR3, the DNA is TGCGCCAGCAGCCAAGATACGACAGGGCTCTTTGGCTACACCTTC. It specifies CASSQDTTGLFGYTF.

Only a few counts were recorded for this clone. The V and J genes are TRBV19 and TRBJ1-5; D is unresolved. Trimming removed 5 bases from V and 5 bases from J, with 16 bases in between. The CDR3 extends over 15 amino acids. CDR1 is LNHDA, CDR2 SQIVND, per germline (reference sequence). CDR3 region: CASSLLSDGDQPQHF. For the CDR3, the DNA is TGTGCCAGTAGTCTATTGAGTGACGGGGATCAGCCCCAGCATTTT.

The chain recombines TRBV6-5 with TRBJ2-2, with D possibly matching TRBD1 (6 bases). CDR1 is MNHEY and CDR2 is SVGAGI in the germline V gene. V was clipped by 7 bases and J by 7 bases, with 19 bases between them. There are 15 residues in the CDR3. CDR3 loop: CASTYLWGRNGELFF. The CDR3 nucleotides read TGTGCCAGCACCTACCTTTGGGGGCGGAACGGGGAGCTGTTTTTT.

V gene TRBV6-5 combines with J gene TRBJ1-6; the D gene is possibly TRBD1 (6 bases). V dropped 0 bases and J dropped 9 bases, with 15 bases sitting between them. CDR1 is MNHEY and CDR2 is SVGAGI in the germline V gene. CDR3 length: 16 residues. CDR3 sequence reads: CASSYSFARGISPLHF. The CDR3 nucleotides read TGTGCCAGCAGTTACTCCTTTGCCAGGGGAATTTCACCCCTCCACTTT.

The V and J genes are TRBV7-2 and TRBJ2-5, with 11 bases aligning to TRBD1. From germline, CDR1 is SGHTA and CDR2 FQGNSA. The CDR3 runs to 15 residues. J gave up 5 bases and V 1 base, and 3 bases lay outside the gene matches. The CDR3 region has the DNA TGTGCCAGCAGCTTAGGGACAGGGGGCATGGAGACCCAGTACTTC. It is translated as CASSLGTGGMETQYF.

The V and J genes are TRBV3-1 (or the pseudogene TRBV3-2) and TRBJ1-1; tentatively, D is TRBD1 (5 bases). The V end was cut by 1 base, the J end by 2 bases, with 11 bases between. This CDR3 is built from 15 residues. Germline V gene lookup returns CDR1 LGHDT and CDR2 YNNKEL (reference sequence). The CDR3 DNA reads as TGTGCCAGCAGCCAAGGAGCCAGGGCCAACACTGAAGCTTTCTTT. Protein: CASSQGARANTEAFF.

This sequence joins TRBV5-6 and TRBJ1-4; 7 bases align to TRBD1. Trimming at V came to 5 bases and at J to 4 bases, leaving 11 bases not matched to a gene. Germline CDR1 and CDR2: SGHDT and YYEEEE. The CDR3 contains 16 residues. CDR3 nucleotide sequence: TGTGCCAGCAGACGAACACAGGGGTCCTTTAATGAAAAACTGTTTTTT. It encodes CASRRTQGSFNEKLFF.

On this clone: The same CDR3 also results from other DNA sequences found in this sample. The chain combines TRBV24-1 with TRBJ2-3, with TRBD1 matching over 9 bases. This CDR3 is 15 amino acids long. CDR1 is KGHDR, CDR2 SFDVKD, per germline. After removal of 3 bases from V and 1 base from J, the junction contained 1 base not matched to a gene. The CDR3 sequence: CATSDRTGGTDTQYF. CDR3 DNA: TGTGCCACCAGTGATCGGACAGGGGGCACAGATACGCAGTATTTT.

This clone was counted a few times. V and J are TRBV18 and TRBJ1-1; D is uncertain. Germline V gene lookup returns CDR1 KGHSH and CDR2 LQKENI. The CDR3 contains 13 residues. Trimming removed 3 bases from V and 1 base from J, with 6 bases in between. The CDR3 loop reads CASSPRWNTEAFF. CDR3 in DNA: TGTGCCAGCTCACCGCGTTGGAACACTGAAGCTTTCTTT.

In its sample, this clone was seen a few times. V usage is TRBV23-1 and J usage is TRBJ1-1; unclear D gene. TRBV23-1 is an ORF, and what it does is uncertain. The CDR3 totals 14 residues. The V end lost 3 bases, the J end lost 0 bases, and 8 bases lay between the germline ends. The CDR3 region is CASSHSTLNTEAFF. CDR3 in DNA: TGCGCCAGCAGTCATTCGACTTTGAACACTGAAGCTTTCTTT.

This clone was seen a handful of times. The sample holds other DNA sequences that translate to the same CDR3. V is TRBV7-3 and J is TRBJ2-1, with 8 bases fitting TRBD2. Germline CDR1 is SGHTA and CDR2 is FQGTGA. The CDR3 is 14 residues long. The V segment lost 4 bases and the J segment 4 bases; nucleotides outside the gene matches: 3. The CDR3 sequence: CASSSGLAYNEQFF. The CDR3 DNA reads TGTGCCAGCAGCTCAGGACTAGCTTACAATGAGCAGTTCTTC.

This chain uses TRBV3-1 (or the pseudogene TRBV3-2) with TRBJ2-7; D is perhaps TRBD1 (5 bases). The V gene's germline CDR1 is LGHDT and CDR2 YNNKEL (reference sequence). The V end lost 4 bases, the J end lost 6 bases, and 13 bases lay between the germline ends. CDR3 length: 13 residues. The CDR3 loop reads CASSPIWGSEQYF. The DNA of the CDR3 is TGTGCCAGCAGCCCTATATGGGGCAGCGAGCAGTACTTC.

The gene calls are TRBV12-3 or TRBV12-4 and TRBJ1-2; 7 bases fit TRBD1. The V gene end was trimmed by 6 bases and the J gene end by 7 bases; junction bases not matched to a gene: 5. The CDR3 is made up of 12 amino acids. CDR3 DNA: TGTGCCAGCAGCTTCACAGGGGTTGGCTACACCTTC. Translated: CASSFTGVGYTF.